These 18 T cell receptor beta chains share one sample of origin, sequenced in a study of Ad26.COV2.S vaccination and SARS-CoV-2 variants. The treatment: some 20 received Ad26.COV2.S at low or high dose, single or two shots; a few received placebo; per-sample allocation not given. Specimens were obtained on day 63 following the first vaccine or placebo injection. Repertoires were generated with immunoSEQ multiplex PCR, while TCRdb's copy carries only in-frame clones and drops some. This sample has about 480,000 clones, with 87% found just once. The input for sequencing was peripheral blood, taken in a trial of Ad26.COV2.S vaccine versus placebo. Every receptor here comes from a person aged 18 to 59 who received the Ad26.COV2.S COVID-19 vaccine or a placebo.

The chain joins TRBV28 to TRBJ1-2; no clear D gene. CDR1 is MDHEN and CDR2 is SYDVKM in the germline V gene. The CDR3 totals 12 residues. V was pared by 3 bases and J by 5 bases, with 7 bases between. CDR3 nucleotides: TGTGCCAGCAGTTTTGAGGCTTATGGCTACACCTTC. It specifies CASSFEAYGYTF.

This sequence joins TRBV6-5 and TRBJ2-3, with D uncertain. V was trimmed by 2 bases and J by 2 bases, leaving 5 bases between them. This CDR3 is built from 13 residues. CDR1 MNHEY and CDR2 SVGAGI come from the germline V gene. Here the CDR3 reads CASSYVYTDTQYF. CDR3 DNA: TGTGCCAGCAGTTACGTCTACACAGATACGCAGTATTTT.

The chain recombines TRBV5-1 with TRBJ2-5; no definite D call. The end of the DNA is better explained by TRBJ2-7, so the J call may be wrong. This CDR3 is 13 amino acids long. Germline V gene data show CDR1 as SGHRS and CDR2 as YFSETQ. In DNA, the CDR3 is TGCGCCAGCAGCTTGAACAAGAACTACGAGCAGTACTTC. It yields the protein CASSLNKNYEQYF.

The CDR3 loop is CASSVGDHKFF. The DNA of the CDR3 is TGTGCCAGCAGCGTAGGGGACCATAAGTTCTTC. The chain employs TRBV9 and TRBJ2-1; D may be TRBD1 or TRBD2 (5 bases each). The CDR3 is made up of 11 amino acids. Trimming took 0 bases from V and 14 from J, leaving 9 bases between them. Looked up from germline, CDR1 is SGDLS and CDR2 is YYNGEE. Supplemented by reference TRBV9 and TRBJ2-1, the full variable domain reads DSGVTQTPKHLITATGQRVTLRCSPRSGDLSVYWYQQSLDQGLQFLIQYYNGEERAKGNILERFSAQQFPDLHSELNLSSLELGDSALYFCASSVGDHKFFGPGTRLTVL.

V and J are TRBV7-2 and TRBJ2-1, with 9 bases fitting TRBD1. From germline, CDR1 is SGHTA and CDR2 FQGNSA. V shed 5 bases and J 8 bases; nucleotides not matched to a gene: 10. The CDR3 runs to 15 residues. The CDR3 reads CASSIRDRVSDEQFF. CDR3 in DNA: TGTGCCAGCAGCATCCGGGACAGGGTATCCGATGAGCAGTTCTTC.

The V gene is TRBV7-8, the J gene TRBJ2-1, with D maybe TRBD1 (6 bases). The CDR3 is made up of 14 amino acids. V was shortened by 1 base and J by 6 bases, with 10 bases between the two germline ends. Germline V lookup: CDR1 SGHVS, CDR2 FQNEAQ. CDR3 nucleotides: TGTGCCAGCAGCTTAGGCAGACAGGCCAATGAGCAGTTCTTC. It is translated as CASSLGRQANEQFF.

The V and J genes are TRBV6-1 and TRBJ2-3, with 10 bases matching TRBD2. Losses at the gene ends were 1 base for V and 5 bases for J; bases not matched to a gene: 6. Germline CDR1 MNHNS, CDR2 SASEGT. There are 16 residues in the CDR3. The CDR3 here is CASSEVVAGGVDTQYF. CDR3 nucleotide sequence: TGTGCCAGCAGTGAAGTCGTAGCGGGAGGCGTAGATACGCAGTATTTT.

This chain's CDR3 is CASSHDLIYGYTF. For the CDR3, the DNA is TGTGCCAGCAGTCACGACCTAATTTATGGCTACACCTTC. The chain employs TRBV6-5 and TRBJ1-2; the D is unclear. The CDR3 loop spans 13 amino acids. Trimming removed 5 bases at V and 5 bases at J, with 12 bases between. Germline V gene data show CDR1 as MNHEY and CDR2 as SVGAGI.

The chain recombines TRBV5-1 with TRBJ2-1; 11 bases are a match to TRBD2. Germline CDR1 reads SGHRS; CDR2 reads YFSETQ. The V and J ends lost 3 bases and 4 bases, in that order; junction bases with no gene match: 3. The CDR3 has 15 amino acids. The CDR3 reads CASSSTSGIYNEQFF. In nucleotides, the CDR3 is TGCGCCAGCAGCTCGACTAGCGGGATATACAATGAGCAGTTCTTC.

The V and J genes are TRBV18 and TRBJ1-1; a possible D gene is TRBD1 (5 bases). This CDR3 has 14 amino acids. Germline CDR1 reads KGHSH; CDR2 reads LQKENI. Trimming cost V 3 bases and J 3 bases, with 11 bases left between them. The CDR3 is CASSPSGGDTEAFF. The CDR3 DNA reads as TGTGCCAGCTCACCGTCGGGGGGGGACACTGAAGCTTTCTTT.

The gene calls are TRBV6-2 or TRBV6-3 and TRBJ2-7; TRBD1 is a possible D gene (7 bases). V was pared by 5 bases and J by 3 bases, with 17 bases between. Germline assignment: CDR1 MNHEY and CDR2 SVGEGT. CDR3 length equals 15 residues. CDR3 in amino acids: CASSRLGQAVYEQYF. CDR3 sequence (DNA): TGTGCCAGCAGTCGACTAGGACAGGCCGTCTACGAGCAGTACTTC.

The rearrangement links TRBV3-1 (or the pseudogene TRBV3-2) to TRBJ2-5; 12 bases line up with TRBD2. CDR3 length equals 16 residues. V lost 4 bases, J lost 5 bases, and 8 bases stayed unmatched. Per germline, CDR1 LGHDT and CDR2 YNNKEL (reference sequence). As DNA, the CDR3 is TGTGCCAGCAGCCCCGGGACTAGCGGGTTTGGGGAGACCCAGTACTTC. It specifies CASSPGTSGFGETQYF.

DNA of the CDR3: TGTGCCAGCAGCGTAGAGGGGGGAGCAGACTATGGCTACACCTTC. As protein: CASSVEGGADYGYTF. J is TRBJ1-2 and V is TRBV9; TRBD1 might be the D (6 bases). The germline V gene has CDR1 SGDLS and CDR2 YYNGEE. CDR3 length equals 15 residues. Trimming cost V 0 bases and J 3 bases, with 12 bases left between them.

The chain is built from TRBV27 and TRBJ2-5; a weak D match, TRBD2 (6 bases). CDR3 length equals 14 residues. The ends were cut back, 5 bases at V and 1 base at J, with 11 bases in the middle. The germline gives CDR1 MNHEY, CDR2 SMNVEV (reference sequence). CDR3 coding DNA: TGTGCCAGCAGTCCGGAGGGGTTCCAAGAGACCCAGTACTTC. Translating gives CASSPEGFQETQYF.

This rearrangement joins TRBV6-2 or TRBV6-3 to TRBJ2-7; D is possibly TRBD2 (5 bases). The CDR3 contains 16 residues. Germline V gene data show CDR1 as MNHEY and CDR2 as SVGEGT. The V end was cut by 0 bases, the J end by 2 bases, with 14 bases between. This CDR3 reads CASSYSQLGLPYEQYF. For the CDR3, the DNA is TGTGCCAGCAGTTACTCGCAACTAGGGCTACCCTACGAGCAGTACTTC.

The genes are TRBV5-1 and TRBJ2-7; D is uncertain. This CDR3 region has 14 residues. V was shortened by 1 base and J by 2 bases, with 10 bases between the two germline ends. CDR1 is SGHRS, CDR2 YFSETQ, per germline. DNA for the CDR3: TGCGCCAGCAGCTTGACTTTTCCCACCTACGAGCAGTACTTC. It is translated as CASSLTFPTYEQYF. Full variable domain (rest looked up from reference TRBV5-1 and TRBJ2-7): KAGVTQTPRYLIKTRGQQVTLSCSPISGHRSVSWYQQTPGQGLQFLFEYFSETQRNKGNFPGRFSGRQFSNSRSEMNVSTLELGDSALYLCASSLTFPTYEQYFGPGTRLTVT.

This rearrangement joins TRBV5-1 to TRBJ2-7; D may correspond to TRBD1 or TRBD2 (7 bases each). The CDR3 runs 16 residues. CDR1 SGHRS and CDR2 YFSETQ come from the germline V gene. The V end was cut by 4 bases, the J end by 0 bases, with 17 bases between. For the CDR3, the DNA is TGCGCCAGCAGCGGAGCGGGACAGAAGACCTCCTACGAGCAGTACTTC. Protein sequence: CASSGAGQKTSYEQYF.

This sequence joins TRBV7-9 and TRBJ2-7; D is possibly TRBD2 (6 bases). This CDR3 region has 18 residues. Germline V gives CDR1 SEHNR, CDR2 FQNEAQ (reference sequence). Trimming took 3 bases from V and 1 from J, leaving 22 bases between them. CDR3 bases: TGTGCCAGCAGCTTTCTCACGACCGAAAGCGGGTTTTCCTACGAGCAGTACTTC. Protein product: CASSFLTTESGFSYEQYF.